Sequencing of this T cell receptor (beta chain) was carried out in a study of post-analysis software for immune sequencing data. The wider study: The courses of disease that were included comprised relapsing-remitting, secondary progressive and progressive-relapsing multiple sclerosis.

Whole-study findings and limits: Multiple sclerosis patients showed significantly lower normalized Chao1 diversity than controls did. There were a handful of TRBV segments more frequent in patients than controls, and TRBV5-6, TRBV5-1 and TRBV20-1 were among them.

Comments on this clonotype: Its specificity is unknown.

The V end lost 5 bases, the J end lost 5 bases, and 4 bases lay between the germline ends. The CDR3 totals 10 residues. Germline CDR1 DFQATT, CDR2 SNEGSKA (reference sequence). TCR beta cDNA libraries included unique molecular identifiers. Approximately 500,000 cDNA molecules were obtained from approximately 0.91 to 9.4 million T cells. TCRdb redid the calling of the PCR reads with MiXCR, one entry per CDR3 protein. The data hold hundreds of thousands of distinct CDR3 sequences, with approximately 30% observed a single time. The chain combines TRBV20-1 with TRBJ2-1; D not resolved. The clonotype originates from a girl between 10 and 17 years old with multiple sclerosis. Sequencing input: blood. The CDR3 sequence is CSAWDNEQFF. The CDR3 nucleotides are TGCAGTGCTTGGGACAATGAGCAGTTCTTC.